Shown below are 11 T cell receptor beta chains from a single sample sequenced in a study of T cells in Graves' hyperthyroidism and ophthalmopathy. Researchers took RNA transcripts and amplified the TCR beta CDR3 regions from them. The HTBI primer set drove a first-round RT-PCR of the TCR CDR3. TCRdb passed the multiplex PCR reads through MiXCR, listing each CDR3 protein once. The repertoire consists of approximately 590,000 distinct CDR3 sequences, with more than 45% occurring once and the leading ten covering approximately 8.2%. Sequenced input: peripheral blood or thyroid tissue (not recorded which). The receptors shown here come from a woman aged 18-29 years with Graves' hyperthyroidism.

The rearrangement joins TRBV9 to TRBJ1-6; 9 bases align to TRBD1. J lost 6 bases, V lost 2 bases, and 9 bases had no gene match. Germline V gene sequence: CDR1 SGDLS, CDR2 YYNGEE. The CDR3 covers 17 residues. DNA of the CDR3: TGTGCCAGCAGCGTTTCCTCCCGGGACAGGGTTAATTCACCCCTCCACTTT. Amino acid sequence: CASSVSSRDRVNSPLHF. The variable domain in full, with the rest retrieved from reference TRBV9 and TRBJ1-6, is DSGVTQTPKHLITATGQRVTLRCSPRSGDLSVYWYQQSLDQGLQFLIQYYNGEERAKGNILERFSAQQFPDLHSELNLSSLELGDSALYFCASSVSSRDRVNSPLHFGNGTRLTVT.

This clonotype was seen repeatedly, ten times or more. V gene TRBV7-9 combines with J gene TRBJ1-4; TRBD1 might be the D (6 bases). Per the germline V gene, CDR1 is SEHNR and CDR2 is FQNEAQ (reference sequence). The length of the CDR3 is 15 residues. Trimming stripped 5 bases from V and 10 bases from J, with 20 bases between. CDR3 in amino acids: CASSPGGRDSGKLFF. DNA for the CDR3: TGTGCCAGCAGCCCCGGGGGCAGGGACTCTGGAAAACTGTTTTTT.

A word on this clonotype: Given a much more abundant clone one base away, this may be a read error. The V gene is TRBV29-1, the J gene TRBJ2-7; perhaps D is TRBD1 or TRBD2 (7 bases each). V shed 4 bases and J shed 2 bases, with 18 bases lying between them. Germline lookup yields CDR1 SQVTM and CDR2 ANQGSEA. CDR3 length: 15 residues. The CDR3 is CSVGGGLADTYEQYF. CDR3 in DNA: TGCAGCGTTGGAGGGGGCCTAGCGGACACCTACGAGCAGTACTTC.

This clonotype has more than one count but fewer than ten. The V gene is TRBV7-9, the J gene TRBJ1-2, with TRBD1 identical over 9 bases. Germline CDR1 reads SEHNR; CDR2 reads FQNEAQ (reference sequence). J gave up 6 bases and V 5 bases, and 10 bases lay outside the gene matches. CDR3 length: 15 residues. DNA for the CDR3: TGTGCCAGCAGCCTATTCGGGACAGGGCAGGATGGCTACACCTTC. Amino acids: CASSLFGTGQDGYTF.

V usage is TRBV2 and J usage is TRBJ2-5, with 9 bases identical to TRBD1. Germline V gene data show CDR1 as SNHLY and CDR2 as FYNNEI. This CDR3 has 16 residues. Unmatched junction bases numbered 8, after V lost 6 bases and J lost 0 bases. CDR3 nucleotides: TGTGCCAGCAGAGGGACAGGGAACCAATACCAAGAGACCCAGTACTTC. It encodes CASRGTGNQYQETQYF.

This clonotype showed up just a few times. The chain recombines TRBV7-2 with TRBJ2-7; 8 nucleotides align to TRBD2. Germline values: CDR1 SGHTA, CDR2 FQGNSA. J gave up 4 bases and V 1 base, and 6 bases lay outside the gene matches. This CDR3 comprises 15 residues. The DNA for the CDR3 is TGTGCCAGCAGCTTAGGTAGCGGGGCGGGTTACGAGCAGTACTTC. This codes for CASSLGSGAGYEQYF.

The chain joins TRBV7-9 to TRBJ2-7, with a tentative D call TRBD2 (6 bases). This CDR3 comprises 15 residues. V gave up 1 base and J gave up 1 base, with 11 bases separating them. Germline CDR1 SEHNR, CDR2 FQNEAQ (reference sequence). Here the CDR3 DNA reads TGTGCCAGCAGCTTAGAACGGGGGATATCCTACGAGCAGTACTTC. Translated: CASSLERGISYEQYF. Filled out from reference TRBV7-9 and TRBJ2-7, the complete variable domain reads DTGVSQNPRHKITKRGQNVTFRCDPISEHNRLYWYRQTLGQGPEFLTYFQNEAQLEKSRLLSDRFSAERPKGSFSTLEIQRTEQGDSAMYLCASSLERGISYEQYFGPGTRLTVT.

This clonotype was observed at least ten times. This chain uses TRBV29-1 with TRBJ1-1, with D maybe TRBD1 (5 bases). The CDR3 runs to 12 residues. The V end lost 7 bases, the J end lost 3 bases, and 12 bases lay between the germline ends. Germline CDR1 reads SQVTM; CDR2 reads ANQGSEA. The chain's CDR3 is CSETQGYTEAFF. The CDR3 DNA reads as TGCAGCGAGACTCAGGGATACACTGAAGCTTTCTTT.

This clonotype was seen only a few times. The rearrangement uses TRBV19 and TRBJ2-2, with 8 bases matching TRBD2. Germline V gene data show CDR1 as LNHDA and CDR2 as SQIVND (reference sequence). The CDR3 runs 15 residues. V shed 6 bases, J shed 5 bases, and the junction held 8 bases outside the gene matches. The DNA for the CDR3 is TGTGCCAGTAGAAAAAGCGGGAGCAGTACCGGGGAGCTGTTTTTT. This translates into CASRKSGSSTGELFF.

The chain recombines TRBV7-9 with TRBJ1-2; 9 bases align to TRBD1. The CDR3 has 14 amino acids. V lost 3 bases, J lost 3 bases, and 2 bases stayed unmatched. Per the germline V gene, CDR1 is SEHNR and CDR2 is FQNEAQ (reference sequence). The CDR3 here is CASSFGTGYYGYTF. The CDR3 DNA sequence: TGTGCCAGCAGCTTCGGGACAGGGTACTATGGCTACACCTTC. Full variable domain (outside the CDR3, taken from reference TRBV7-9 and TRBJ1-2): DTGVSQNPRHKITKRGQNVTFRCDPISEHNRLYWYRQTLGQGPEFLTYFQNEAQLEKSRLLSDRFSAERPKGSFSTLEIQRTEQGDSAMYLCASSFGTGYYGYTFGSGTRLTVV.

This clonotype was counted between two and nine times. The genes are TRBV5-1 and TRBJ2-5, with D hard to call. Germline V gene sequence: CDR1 SGHRS, CDR2 YFSETQ. This CDR3 is built from 14 residues. The V end was cut by 4 bases, the J end by 8 bases, with 18 bases between. CDR3: CASSQGQLTTTQYF. For the CDR3, the DNA is TGCGCCAGCAGCCAAGGGCAACTTACGACAACCCAGTACTTC.